A selection of T cell receptor beta chains follows, all from one sample in a study of PD-1 blockade in classical Hodgkin lymphoma. This table comes from immunoSEQ multiplex PCR, and its TCRdb copy is limited to in-frame clones, with some not included. The sample records 25,000 to 30,000 clones, around 80% being singletons. Source: CD4+ T cells from blood, taken before the fourth cycle of nivolumab. Receptor source: a human donor with classical Hodgkin lymphoma. Each CDR3 is given with its conserved first and last residue. The D gene is left open where the match is weak. Size values are once, few and many counts, or a class for expanded clones, and some rows have none.

>13|-|TRBV29-1|TRBJ1-1|-
TGCAGCGTTGAAGTGGGGCAGAACACTGAAGCTTTCTTT
CSVEVGQNTEAFF
>13|TRBD1|TRBV10-3|TRBJ2-7|once
TGTGCCATCAGGACAGGGGGTTCCTACGAGCAGTACTTC
CAIRTGGSYEQYF
>13|-|TRBV5-1|TRBJ2-7|once
TGCGCCAGCAGCTTGGGCAGGGCGTACGAGCAGTACTTC
CASSLGRAYEQYF
>15|-|TRBV7-9|TRBJ1-4|-
TGTGCCAGCAGCTTAGTAGGCGGATCGGGGGAAAAACTGTTTTTT
CASSLVGGSGEKLFF
>15|-|TRBV30|TRBJ1-1|-
TGTGCCTGGAGTGTACTAGGACCCAAGAACACTGAAGCTTTCTTT
CAWSVLGPKNTEAFF
>15|-|TRBV5-1|TRBJ2-6|-
TGCGCCAGCAGCTTAGGGGTAGCTGGGGCCAACGTCCTGACTTTC
CASSLGVAGANVLTF
>10|-|TRBV10-3|TRBJ1-6|few
TGTGCCTGCGGGGGTTCACCCCTCCACTTT
CACGGSPLHF
>15|-|TRBV7-9|TRBJ2-1|once
TGTGCCAGCAGCTTAGCAACAGGGATGGGCAATGAGCAGTTCTTC
CASSLATGMGNEQFF
>14|-|TRBV11-2|TRBJ1-6|few
TGTGCCAGCAGCTTATTTAGCCAACTTAGACCCCTCCACTTT
CASSLFSQLRPLHF
>14|-|TRBV30|TRBJ1-2|-
TGTGCCTGGAAACTCAAGACAGTTCTCTGGGGCTACACCTTC
CAWKLKTVLWGYTF
>15|-|TRBV7-9|TRBJ2-3|-
TGTGCCAGCAGCCCCCGGATGCCGACCACAGATACGCAGTATTTT
CASSPRMPTTDTQYF
>14|-|TRBV7-9|TRBJ2-5|-
TGTGCCAGCAGTTACGACAGGTCCCAAGAGACCCAGTACTTC
CASSYDRSQETQYF
>14|TRBD2|TRBV6-5|TRBJ2-5|-
TGTGCCAGCAGTAGCAGACTAGCGGGAGAGACCCAGTACTTC
CASSSRLAGETQYF
>14|-|TRBV6-5|TRBJ1-1|-
TGTGCCAGCAGTAGAGCGACAGCGAACCTTGAAGCTTTCTTT
CASSRATANLEAFF
>16|TRBD1|TRBV7-8|TRBJ1-5|-
TGTGCCAGCAGCTTATCAACAGGGGATAGCAATCAGCCCCAGCATTTT
CASSLSTGDSNQPQHF
>12|-|TRBV29-1|TRBJ1-2|few
TGCAGCGGGTCAGTCACTAACTATGGCTACACCTTC
CSGSVTNYGYTF
>15|TRBD1|TRBV5-5|TRBJ1-1|-
TGTGCCAGCAGCTTGGGGACAGGGGACCCCACTGAAGCTTTCTTT
CASSLGTGDPTEAFF
>11|-|TRBV10-3|TRBJ2-7|-
TGTGCCATCAAGGGAGAGTACGAGCAGTACTTC
CAIKGEYEQYF
>16|TRBD1|TRBV5-1|TRBJ1-3|once
TGCGCCAGCAGCTTGTGGGACAGAAGCTCTGGAAACACCATATATTTT
CASSLWDRSSGNTIYF
>14|-|TRBV7-8|TRBJ1-1|-
TGTGCCAGCAGCTTAGAGGCTAGGAACACTGAAGCTTTCTTT
CASSLEARNTEAFF
>12|-|TRBV21-1|TRBJ2-3|-
TGTGCCAGCAGCAAATCTGGAAATACGCAGTATTTT
CASSKSGNTQYF
>17|TRBD1|TRBV28|TRBJ2-1|-
TGTGCCAGCAGCACGATCACTACAGGGGGCTTCGGGAATGAGCAGTTCTTC
CASSTITTGGFGNEQFF
>14|TRBD1|TRBV5-1|TRBJ2-3|-
TGCGCCAGCGGCAGGACAGGGGGGACAGATACGCAGTATTTT
CASGRTGGTDTQYF
>15|TRBD1|TRBV6-5|TRBJ1-3|-
TGTGCCTCTTTCCCCGCACAGGGGCCTGGAAACACCATATATTTT
CASFPAQGPGNTIYF
>13|-|TRBV18|TRBJ2-3|-
TGTGCCAGCAACCCGACAGGCACAGATACGCAGTATTTT
CASNPTGTDTQYF
>15|TRBD1|TRBV5-1|TRBJ1-1|-
TGCGCCAGCAGCAAGGAGGGGACAGGGGTGACTGAAGCTTTCTTT
CASSKEGTGVTEAFF
>15|-|TRBV5-1|TRBJ1-4|-
TGCGCCAGCAGTTTCAGGGGAGCAACTAATGAAAAACTGTTTTTT
CASSFRGATNEKLFF
>16|-|TRBV5-1|TRBJ1-3|-
TGCGCCAGCGTTCCGGGGCGCCAAAGCTCTGGAAACACCATATATTTT
CASVPGRQSSGNTIYF
>15|-|TRBV7-9|TRBJ1-6|few
TGTGCCAGCAGCTTAGGGACAACGGGTGATTCACCCCTCCACTTT
CASSLGTTGDSPLHF
>15|-|TRBV7-9|TRBJ2-5|-
TGTGCCAGCAGCTTAGCGGGGGGGCCTGGGGAGACCCAGTACTTC
CASSLAGGPGETQYF